This T cell receptor (beta chain) was found in a study of CD8+CD57+ T cells in acquired aplastic anemia. In regard to this clonotype: Its ends do not fully match the called genes, so a read error is possible.

CDR3 length: 17 residues. Per germline, CDR1 MNHNS and CDR2 SASEGT. The template for TCR beta VDJ and CDR3 sequence profiling was genomic DNA. TCRdb analysed the reads with MiXCR anew, one entry per CDR3 protein. There are about 270,000 distinct CDR3 sequences in the sample; roughly 82% occur only once, and less than 50% lies in the top ten. The authors sequenced patients whose flow cytometry had shown CD8+CD57+ cell expansion. Material for sequencing was sorted CD4+, CD8+, or CD8+CD57+ T cells (not recorded which) from PBMCs. This rearrangement joins TRBV6-1 to TRBJ1-1, with D perhaps matching TRBD1 (5 bases). This receptor was identified in a human donor with aplastic anemia. CDR3 DNA sequence: TGTGCCTGCAGTGCCAGTAGTTGGGGACGCAAGAACACTGAAGCTTTCTTT. Translated, it gives CACSASSWGRKNTEAFF.